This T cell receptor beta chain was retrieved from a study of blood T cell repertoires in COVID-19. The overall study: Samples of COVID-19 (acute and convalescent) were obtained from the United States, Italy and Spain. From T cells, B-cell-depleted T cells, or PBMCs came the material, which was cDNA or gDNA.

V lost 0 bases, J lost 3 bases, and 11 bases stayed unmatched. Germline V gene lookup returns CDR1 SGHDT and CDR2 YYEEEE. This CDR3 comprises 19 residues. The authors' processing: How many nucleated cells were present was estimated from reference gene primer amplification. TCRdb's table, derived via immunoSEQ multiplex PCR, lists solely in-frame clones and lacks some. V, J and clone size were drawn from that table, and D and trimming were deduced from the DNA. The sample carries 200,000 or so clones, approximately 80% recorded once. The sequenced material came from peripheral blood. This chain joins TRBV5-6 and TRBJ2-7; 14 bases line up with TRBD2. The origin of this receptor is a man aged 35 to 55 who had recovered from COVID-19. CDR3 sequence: CASSLELGLAGGPGYEQYF. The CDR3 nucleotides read TGTGCCAGCAGCTTGGAACTAGGACTAGCGGGAGGTCCCGGCTACGAGCAGTACTTC.